The clone carrying this T cell receptor beta chain came up a few times. The target antigen is unknown. The sample belongs to a study of somatic mutations in cytotoxic T cells in rheumatoid arthritis. Looking at the study overall: Prior to any treatment and right after diagnosis, patient blood (under 31 ml EDTA) was drawn.

V lost 2 bases to trimming and J lost 7 bases; unmatched junction nucleotides: 9. The CDR3 sequence is 16 residues long. Germline CDR1 SGHRS, CDR2 YFSETQ. Using immunoSEQ multiplex PCR, the repertoire was profiled, and TCRdb retains in-frame clones only, with some absent. The table has approximately 16,000 clones, around 70% seen once. Study-wide findings and caveats: Measurement of CD8+ T-cell clonality revealed no significant difference between rheumatoid arthritis patients and age-matched healthy controls. Antigenic targets recognized by the expanded CD8+ clones remained undetermined.

The chain uses TRBV5-1 and TRBJ1-6; 7 bases map to TRBD1. Source material: CD8+ T cells sorted from blood. This TCR was sampled from an adult with rheumatoid arthritis. The CDR3 DNA is TGCGCCAGCAGCTTTCTCGAAACAGGGGTCAATTCACCCCTCCACTTT. As protein: CASSFLETGVNSPLHF.